Listed below are T cell receptor beta chains from one sample, sequenced in a study of tumor-infiltrating lymphocytes in localized non-small cell lung cancer. Data came from immunoSEQ multiplex PCR; TCRdb stores just in-frame clones and leaves some out. The sample yields 8,000 to 9,500 clones, 77% seen once. The specimen was lung tumor tissue. These receptors were obtained from a human donor with non-small cell lung cancer. CDR3s include the opening cysteine and the closing phenylalanine or tryptophan. Fields, in order: D gene, clone size, J gene, V gene, CDR3 DNA, CDR3 protein. The D gene is left open where the match is weak. Part of the rows lack a size; the others show once, few, many or a class for expanded clones.

d_call: TRBD1
clone_size: NA
j_call: TRBJ1-1
v_call: TRBV7-2
cdr3_nt: TGTGCCAGCAGCTTGGGCGGGGGGACAGGTACTGAAGCTTTCTTT
cdr3_aa: CASSLGGGTGTEAFF

d_call: NA
clone_size: few
j_call: TRBJ1-2
v_call: TRBV29-1
cdr3_nt: TGCAGCGCATGGACCGACACTAACTATGGCTACACCTTC
cdr3_aa: CSAWTDTNYGYTF

d_call: TRBD1
clone_size: NA
j_call: TRBJ1-2
v_call: TRBV6-1
cdr3_nt: TGTGCCAGCAGATATAGGGACAGGGACTACACCTTC
cdr3_aa: CASRYRDRDYTF

d_call: NA
clone_size: NA
j_call: TRBJ2-2
v_call: TRBV19
cdr3_nt: TGTGCCAGCAGGGGTACTAGGACCGGGGAGCTGTTTTTT
cdr3_aa: CASRGTRTGELFF

d_call: NA
clone_size: few
j_call: TRBJ2-5
v_call: TRBV5-1
cdr3_nt: TGCGCCAGCGGACAGATTCAAGAGACCCAGTACTTC
cdr3_aa: CASGQIQETQYF

d_call: TRBD1
clone_size: NA
j_call: TRBJ2-7
v_call: TRBV5-6
cdr3_nt: TGTGCCAGCAGCGGGGTCAAGGTTGGGGGACAGGGGTCCTACGAGCAGTACTTC
cdr3_aa: CASSGVKVGGQGSYEQYF

d_call: NA
clone_size: few
j_call: TRBJ2-5
v_call: TRBV29-1
cdr3_nt: TGCAGCGTGAGTAGAGTCCAGCGGGAGACCCAGTACTTC
cdr3_aa: CSVSRVQRETQYF

d_call: TRBD2
clone_size: NA
j_call: TRBJ2-1
v_call: TRBV27
cdr3_nt: TGTGCCAGCAGTTCGCAGGGGACCGGGACTAGCGGGGCCTACAATGAGCAGTTCTTC
cdr3_aa: CASSSQGTGTSGAYNEQFF

d_call: NA
clone_size: NA
j_call: TRBJ2-7
v_call: TRBV10-3
cdr3_nt: TGTGCCATCAGGAGGACTGGGAGCTCCTACGAGCAGTACTTC
cdr3_aa: CAIRRTGSSYEQYF

d_call: NA
clone_size: once
j_call: TRBJ2-3
v_call: TRBV7-2
cdr3_nt: TGTGCCAGCAAGCCGGTCCTTTATACGCAGTATTTT
cdr3_aa: CASKPVLYTQYF

d_call: TRBD2
clone_size: few
j_call: TRBJ2-2
v_call: TRBV4-3
cdr3_nt: TGCGCCAGCAGCCAAGACTTATCAGCGGGAGGTCCCACCGGGGAGCTGTTTTTT
cdr3_aa: CASSQDLSAGGPTGELFF

d_call: TRBD2
clone_size: NA
j_call: TRBJ2-7
v_call: TRBV4-3
cdr3_nt: TGCGCCAGCAGCCAAGAAATTCATCGGAGCGGGAGCGTCGACGAGCAGTACTTC
cdr3_aa: CASSQEIHRSGSVDEQYF

d_call: TRBD1
clone_size: few
j_call: TRBJ2-7
v_call: TRBV28
cdr3_nt: TGTGCCAGCAGCCCCGGGACAGGGGAAGAGCAGTACTTC
cdr3_aa: CASSPGTGEEQYF

d_call: NA
clone_size: NA
j_call: TRBJ2-7
v_call: TRBV28
cdr3_nt: TGTGCCAGCAGTTTACGTGTTGACGAGCAGTACTTC
cdr3_aa: CASSLRVDEQYF

d_call: NA
clone_size: NA
j_call: TRBJ2-1
v_call: TRBV7-3
cdr3_nt: TGTGCCAGCAGCCCTATCACGCGCGGGACCTTTTGGGGCAATGAGCAGTTCTTC
cdr3_aa: CASSPITRGTFWGNEQFF

d_call: NA
clone_size: NA
j_call: TRBJ2-7
v_call: TRBV29-1
cdr3_nt: TGCAGCGTTGAAGAGTCGGCAGCCTACGAGCAGTACTTC
cdr3_aa: CSVEESAAYEQYF

d_call: NA
clone_size: NA
j_call: TRBJ1-1
v_call: TRBV6-5
cdr3_nt: TGTGCCAGCACCCCCTTCCCGGGAGGCACTGAAGCTTTCTTT
cdr3_aa: CASTPFPGGTEAFF

d_call: NA
clone_size: NA
j_call: TRBJ2-5
v_call: TRBV2
cdr3_nt: TGTGCCAGCAGTGAAGCGCTCGGGGGGCAGGGGACCCAGTACTTC
cdr3_aa: CASSEALGGQGTQYF

d_call: NA
clone_size: NA
j_call: TRBJ2-1
v_call: TRBV15
cdr3_nt: TGTGCCACCAGCAGAGATAGCGTCAGGTCGAATGAGCAGTTCTTC
cdr3_aa: CATSRDSVRSNEQFF

d_call: NA
clone_size: NA
j_call: TRBJ1-5
v_call: TRBV11-3
cdr3_nt: TGTGCCAGCAGCCCTAGCTCAGGGGGCAATCAGCCCCAGCATTTT
cdr3_aa: CASSPSSGGNQPQHF

d_call: NA
clone_size: NA
j_call: TRBJ2-1
v_call: TRBV19
cdr3_nt: TGTGCCAGTATGGGCGGGTCGGCGAACTCCTACAATGAGCAGTTCTTC
cdr3_aa: CASMGGSANSYNEQFF

d_call: NA
clone_size: few
j_call: TRBJ2-7
v_call: TRBV7-2
cdr3_nt: TGTGCCAGCAGCCCCACGGGCCCGGCCGAGCAGTACTTC
cdr3_aa: CASSPTGPAEQYF

d_call: NA
clone_size: NA
j_call: TRBJ2-3
v_call: TRBV19
cdr3_nt: TGTGCCAGTAGTATAGTCCGGCAGATTGGCACAGATACGCAGTATTTT
cdr3_aa: CASSIVRQIGTDTQYF

d_call: NA
clone_size: large
j_call: TRBJ2-2
v_call: TRBV19
cdr3_nt: TGTGCCAGTAGTAACCCGAACACCGGGGAGCTGTTTTTT
cdr3_aa: CASSNPNTGELFF

d_call: TRBD1
clone_size: NA
j_call: TRBJ1-5
v_call: TRBV19
cdr3_nt: TGTGCCAGCGATAACAGGGGTAGGGATCAGCCCCAGCATTTT
cdr3_aa: CASDNRGRDQPQHF

d_call: NA
clone_size: NA
j_call: TRBJ2-7
v_call: TRBV5-5
cdr3_nt: TGTGCCAGCAGCTTGACCCCTAGCGTAAGAAACAAGCAGTACTTC
cdr3_aa: CASSLTPSVRNKQYF

d_call: TRBD2
clone_size: NA
j_call: TRBJ2-1
v_call: TRBV19
cdr3_nt: TGTGCCAGTACGCGGGCTAGCGGGAGACCCTCCTTCTACAATGAGCAGTTCTTC
cdr3_aa: CASTRASGRPSFYNEQFF

d_call: NA
clone_size: NA
j_call: TRBJ2-2
v_call: TRBV4-3
cdr3_nt: TGCGCCAGCAGCTTCCGTCGGGGCTCGAACACCGGGGAGCTGTTTTTT
cdr3_aa: CASSFRRGSNTGELFF